These 28 T cell receptor beta chains originate from one sample sequenced in a study of radiotherapy plus CTLA-4 blockade in lung cancer. Data came from immunoSEQ multiplex PCR; TCRdb stores just in-frame clones and leaves some out. The table lists about 45,000 clones, approximately 67% of them singletons. Source: peripheral blood, taken from a patient treated with radiotherapy plus ipilimumab. The receptors shown here come from a human donor with non-small cell lung cancer who had a partial response to radiotherapy plus ipilimumab.

The rearrangement joins TRBV18 to TRBJ1-1; unclear D gene. Germline CDR1 and CDR2: KGHSH and LQKENI. This CDR3 contains 15 residues. Trimming shortened V by 3 bases and J by 1 base, and 12 bases separated the two germline ends. The CDR3 loop reads CASSPQSGENTEAFF. The CDR3 nucleotides are TGTGCCAGCTCACCTCAATCCGGGGAGAACACTGAAGCTTTCTTT.

As for this clone: One base separates it from a far larger clone, so it is likely a read error. The chain carries TRBV4-3 and TRBJ1-1; D is undetermined. Trimming cost V 4 bases and J 3 bases, with 6 bases left between them. CDR3 length equals 12 residues. Germline-derived CDR1 and CDR2 are LGHNA and YSLEER. The CDR3 bases are TGCGCCAGCAGCCCCGAGGACACTGAAGCTTTCTTT. This translates into CASSPEDTEAFF.

The rearrangement uses TRBV4-1 and TRBJ2-1; 11 bases are a match to TRBD2. Germline values: CDR1 MGHRA, CDR2 YSYEKL. J was trimmed by 6 bases and V by 4 bases; bases with no gene match: 5. The CDR3 is 15 residues long. Here the CDR3 reads CASSLSLAGGNEQFF. CDR3 DNA sequence: TGCGCCAGCAGCCTGTCCCTAGCGGGGGGCAATGAGCAGTTCTTC.

This rearrangement joins TRBV30 to TRBJ2-2; possible D gene TRBD2, 6 bases. There are 15 residues in the CDR3. Germline CDR1 is GTSNPN and CDR2 is SVGIG (reference sequence). The V end lost 3 bases, the J end lost 2 bases, and 13 bases lay between the germline ends. CDR3 nucleotide sequence: TGTGCCTGGAGCTCGGGCGGGGTAAACACCGGGGAGCTGTTTTTT. This sequence encodes CAWSSGGVNTGELFF.

This clone occurred many times. The chain employs TRBV14 and TRBJ2-3; D not resolved. The V and J ends lost 4 bases and 4 bases respectively, with 9 bases between them. This CDR3 comprises 13 residues. Germline assignment: CDR1 SGHDN and CDR2 FVKESK. CDR3 coding DNA: TGTGCCAGCAGCCCCCAGGTCGCAGATACGCAGTATTTT. Its protein is CASSPQVADTQYF.

The CDR3 DNA reads as TGTGCCAGCAGCCCGGACATACGAGCTAATGAAAAACTGTTTTTT. It is translated as CASSPDIRANEKLFF. The chain has TRBV9 and TRBJ1-4, with D maybe TRBD1 (5 bases). The CDR3 spans 15 residues. Trimming took off 4 bases at V and 3 bases at J, with 13 bases between the two ends. Germline-derived CDR1 and CDR2 are SGDLS and YYNGEE.

This clone occurred a few times. J is TRBJ2-4 and V is TRBV6-6, with 7 positions matching TRBD1. Germline V gene lookup returns CDR1 MNHNY and CDR2 SVGAGI (reference sequence). V was pared by 1 base and J by 5 bases, with 5 bases of the junction left unmatched. The CDR3 is made up of 15 amino acids. The CDR3 protein is CASSYLGQGENIQYF. The CDR3 nucleotides read TGTGCCAGCAGTTACTTGGGCCAGGGGGAAAACATTCAGTACTTC.

The chain employs TRBV7-8 and TRBJ2-7; 8 bases are shared with TRBD2. The CDR3 runs 15 residues. The V gene's germline CDR1 is SGHVS and CDR2 FQNEAQ. The V gene end was trimmed by 3 bases and the J gene end by 2 bases; junction bases not matched to a gene: 6. The CDR3 sequence: CASSLGGTRAYEQYF. The CDR3, as DNA: TGTGCCAGCAGCTTGGGGGGGACTAGGGCCTACGAGCAGTACTTC.

This clone was seen just once. This chain uses TRBV27 with TRBJ2-7, with 11 bases matching TRBD2. The germline gives CDR1 MNHEY, CDR2 SMNVEV (reference sequence). The CDR3 runs 22 residues. V was clipped by 1 base and J by 2 bases; unmatched bases: 22. CDR3 sequence: CASSLWGPLPGLAATNTYEQYF. For the CDR3, the DNA is TGTGCCAGCAGTTTATGGGGCCCTCTCCCGGGACTAGCGGCGACGAATACCTACGAGCAGTACTTC.

The CDR3 region is CASSLSQGLPGELFF. The CDR3 coding sequence is TGTGCCAGCAGCTTGTCCCAGGGACTTCCCGGGGAGCTGTTTTTT. This rearrangement joins TRBV7-3 to TRBJ2-2; D may be TRBD2 (6 bases). This CDR3 contains 15 residues. CDR1 SGHTA and CDR2 FQGTGA come from the germline V gene. The V and J ends lost 3 bases and 6 bases respectively, with 14 bases between them.

V and J are TRBV5-1 and TRBJ2-6; 9 bases agree with TRBD1. The CDR3 spans 17 residues. V gave up 4 bases and J gave up 0 bases; unmatched junction bases: 5. From germline, CDR1 is SGHRS and CDR2 YFSETQ. The CDR3 nucleotides read TGCGCCAGCAGCCCCGGACAGGGGCACTCTGGGGCCAACGTCCTGACTTTC. Amino acid sequence: CASSPGQGHSGANVLTF.

Concerning this clone: Different DNA sequences within this sample yield the same CDR3. The chain is built from TRBV5-1 and TRBJ2-5; D unresolved. Trimming left V 0 bases short and J 1 base short, with 13 bases between. The CDR3 consists of 16 residues. Germline CDR1 SGHRS, CDR2 YFSETQ. CDR3 protein: CASSLVLAGRQETQYF. The CDR3 nucleotides are TGCGCCAGCAGCTTGGTTCTTGCAGGCCGCCAAGAGACCCAGTACTTC.

This clone was counted once. The chain has TRBV7-9 and TRBJ2-1, with 9 bases lining up with TRBD2. Trimming at V came to 5 bases and at J to 7 bases, leaving 6 bases not matched to a gene. Germline assignment: CDR1 SEHNR and CDR2 FQNEAQ (reference sequence). The CDR3 runs to 14 residues. CDR3 DNA sequence: TGTGCCAGCAGCCATAGCGGGAGAGGTAATGAGCAGTTCTTC. This gives the protein CASSHSGRGNEQFF.

V gene TRBV6-1 combines with J gene TRBJ1-4; TRBD1 matches at 10 bases. The junction had 5 bases not matched to a gene; V was cut back by 5 bases and J by 8 bases. Germline V gene sequence: CDR1 MNHNS, CDR2 SASEGT. The CDR3 contains 14 residues. CDR3 nucleotide sequence: TGTGCCAGCAGTCCGGGACAGGGGTCGGAAAAACTGTTTTTT. It specifies CASSPGQGSEKLFF.

This clone was recorded a few times. The V gene is TRBV7-8, the J gene TRBJ2-2; 8 bases align to TRBD2. This CDR3 contains 17 residues. Losses at the gene ends were 2 bases for V and 1 base for J; bases not matched to a gene: 6. The germline V gene has CDR1 SGHVS and CDR2 FQNEAQ. The CDR3 region has the DNA TGTGCCAGCAGCTTAATGTCGGGGGGGCAGAACACCGGGGAGCTGTTTTTT. Amino acid sequence: CASSLMSGGQNTGELFF.

The chain joins TRBV7-9 to TRBJ2-2; TRBD1 matches 10 bases. Germline V gene data show CDR1 as SEHNR and CDR2 as FQNEAQ (reference sequence). After removal of 6 bases from V and 5 bases from J, the junction contained 6 bases not matched to a gene. The CDR3 contains 15 residues. CDR3 coding DNA: TGTGCCAGCAGGCAACCGGGACAGGGGACCGGGGAGCTGTTTTTT. Encoded protein: CASRQPGQGTGELFF.

This chain uses TRBV5-5 with TRBJ2-5; the match to TRBD1 covers 10 bases. With 4 bases clipped from V and 4 bases from J, the junction kept 7 bases outside the gene matches. Germline values: CDR1 SGHKS, CDR2 YYEKEE (reference sequence). This CDR3 spans 15 amino acids. The CDR3 reads CASSLPGQGLETQYF. The CDR3 DNA is TGTGCCAGCAGCCTTCCGGGACAGGGGTTAGAGACCCAGTACTTC.

This chain connects TRBV29-1 to TRBJ2-7; D not resolved. The germline V gene has CDR1 SQVTM and CDR2 ANQGSEA. The CDR3 consists of 12 residues. V dropped 4 bases and J dropped 0 bases, with 7 bases sitting between them. The chain's CDR3 is CSVVESSYEQYF. CDR3 nucleotide sequence: TGCAGCGTTGTAGAGAGCTCCTACGAGCAGTACTTC.

The chain links TRBV18 to TRBJ2-5; D not certain. Germline values: CDR1 KGHSH, CDR2 LQKENI. V lost 2 bases, J lost 1 base, and 14 bases lay in between. This CDR3 comprises 16 residues. The CDR3 region is CASSPGLGRIQETQYF. As DNA, the CDR3 is TGTGCCAGCTCACCAGGCCTCGGCAGGATCCAAGAGACCCAGTACTTC.

This clone was observed a few times. The J gene is TRBJ1-6, the V gene TRBV4-3, with 9 bases lining up with TRBD1. This CDR3 has 16 amino acids. In germline, CDR1 is LGHNA, CDR2 YSLEER. J was trimmed by 8 bases and V by 0 bases; bases with no gene match: 5. CDR3 in DNA: TGCGCCAGCAGCCAAGACGGACAGGGGATTCATTCACCCCTCCACTTT. Its protein product is CASSQDGQGIHSPLHF.

The V call is TRBV27, the J call TRBJ2-1; 7 bases map to TRBD1. In germline, CDR1 is MNHEY, CDR2 SMNVEV (reference sequence). With V trimmed by 3 bases and J by 16 bases, 9 bases remained unmatched. This CDR3 contains 12 residues. The CDR3 DNA reads TGTGCCAGCAGTTTCGGACAGGCGAAGGAATTCTTC. The encoded protein is CASSFGQAKEFF.

This clone was seen a few times. The gene calls are TRBV2 and TRBJ2-5, with no clear D. Trimming pared 2 bases from V and 4 bases from J, leaving 5 bases between. In germline, CDR1 is SNHLY, CDR2 FYNNEI. The CDR3 totals 12 residues. CDR3 DNA: TGTGCCAGCAGTGAATCGTCAGAGACCCAGTACTTC. It translates to CASSESSETQYF.

This chain joins TRBV19 and TRBJ1-3; a weak D match, TRBD1 (5 bases). The germline CDR1 and CDR2 sequences are LNHDA and SQIVND (reference sequence). Trimming left V 7 bases short and J 2 bases short, with 18 bases between. The CDR3 contains 16 residues. The DNA of the CDR3 is TGTGCCAGTAACGACGGCGGGGGGTTAGCTGGAAACACCATATATTTT. Amino acid sequence: CASNDGGGLAGNTIYF. Full variable domain (missing parts from reference TRBV19 and TRBJ1-3): DGGITQSPKYLFRKEGQNVTLSCEQNLNHDAMYWYRQDPGQGLRLIYYSQIVNDFQKGDIAEGYSVSREKKESFPLTVTSAQKNPTAFYLCASNDGGGLAGNTIYFGEGSWLTVV.

The rearrangement uses TRBV9 and TRBJ2-1; 8 positions agree with TRBD1. The CDR3 loop spans 15 amino acids. CDR1 and CDR2 (germline): SGDLS, YYNGEE. Unmatched junction bases numbered 8, after V lost 4 bases and J lost 5 bases. The CDR3 DNA sequence: TGTGCCAGCAGCAAAGGGGACAGGCCTGACAATGAGCAGTTCTTC. Translation: CASSKGDRPDNEQFF.

V is TRBV11-3 and J is TRBJ2-7, with D possibly being TRBD2 (5 bases). Germline V lookup: CDR1 SGHNT, CDR2 YENEEA. This CDR3 is 13 amino acids long. The V and J ends lost 0 bases and 5 bases respectively, with 8 bases between them. CDR3 loop: CASSLEREDEQYF. The CDR3 nucleotides are TGTGCCAGCAGCTTAGAACGGGAAGACGAGCAGTACTTC.

The genes are TRBV4-1 and TRBJ2-7, with TRBD2 matching 7 bases. Trimming took 5 bases from V and 6 from J; bases not matched to a gene: 10. CDR3 length: 14 residues. Germline-derived CDR1 and CDR2 are MGHRA and YSYEKL. The CDR3 spells CASSGLSPGGEQYF. DNA of the CDR3: TGCGCCAGCAGCGGTCTAAGCCCGGGGGGCGAGCAGTACTTC.

This chain links TRBV18 with TRBJ1-6, with a tentative D call TRBD1 (5 bases). V lost 2 bases and J lost 7, with 6 bases in between. The CDR3 extends over 13 amino acids. Germline CDR1 reads KGHSH; CDR2 reads LQKENI. The CDR3 sequence is CASSPGGNSPLHF. CDR3 DNA sequence: TGTGCCAGCTCACCAGGGGGGAATTCACCCCTCCACTTT.

The table lists this clone with a count of one. Written as DNA, the CDR3 is TGCGCCAGCAGCATGGGGCGGGGTGAATACGAGCAGTACTTC. It translates to CASSMGRGEYEQYF. The chain links TRBV5-1 to TRBJ2-7, with D perhaps matching TRBD2 (6 bases). Germline values: CDR1 SGHRS, CDR2 YFSETQ. CDR3 length equals 14 residues. Trimming left V 4 bases short and J 4 bases short, with 15 bases between. Full variable domain (remainder filled in from reference TRBV5-1 and TRBJ2-7): KAGVTQTPRYLIKTRGQQVTLSCSPISGHRSVSWYQQTPGQGLQFLFEYFSETQRNKGNFPGRFSGRQFSNSRSEMNVSTLELGDSALYLCASSMGRGEYEQYFGPGTRLTVT.